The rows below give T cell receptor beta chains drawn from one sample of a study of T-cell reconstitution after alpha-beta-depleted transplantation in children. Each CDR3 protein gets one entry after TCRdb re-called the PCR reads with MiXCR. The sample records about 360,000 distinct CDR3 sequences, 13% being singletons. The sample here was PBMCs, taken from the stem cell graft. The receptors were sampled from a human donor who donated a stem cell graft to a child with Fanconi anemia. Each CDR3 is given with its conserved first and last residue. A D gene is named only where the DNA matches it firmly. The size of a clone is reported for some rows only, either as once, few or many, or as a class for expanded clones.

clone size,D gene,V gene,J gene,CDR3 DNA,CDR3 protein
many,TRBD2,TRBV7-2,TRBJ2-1,TGTGCCAGCAGCCGGGGACTAGTTAATGAGCAGTTCTTC,CASSRGLVNEQFF
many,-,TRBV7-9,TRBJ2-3,TGTGCCAGCAGCTTAACATGGGATTTCGCAGATACGCAGTATTTT,CASSLTWDFADTQYF
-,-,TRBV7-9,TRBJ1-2,TGTGCCAGCAGCGAGGGGGGTAACTATGGCTACACCTTC,CASSEGGNYGYTF
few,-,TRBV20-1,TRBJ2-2,TGCAGTGCGTACGCGAACACCGGGGAGCTGTTTTTT,CSAYANTGELFF
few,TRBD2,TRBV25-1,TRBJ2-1,TGTGCCAGCAGTGAGACTGCGGGGGGGTACAATGAGCAGTTCTTC,CASSETAGGYNEQFF
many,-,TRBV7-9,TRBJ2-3,TGTGCCAGCAGCTTAAACCCAGATACGCAGTATTTT,CASSLNPDTQYF
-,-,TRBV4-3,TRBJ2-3,TGCGCCAGCAGCCCAATGCCCCAGGGGGCCGGGGGGACAGATACGCAGTATTTT,CASSPMPQGAGGTDTQYF
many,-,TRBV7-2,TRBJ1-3,TGTGCCAGCAGCTTATCCTGGGCTTCTGGAAACACCATATATTTT,CASSLSWASGNTIYF
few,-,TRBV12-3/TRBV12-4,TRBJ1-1,TGTGCCAGCACCCCAGGGGCCCCTGAAGCTTTCTTT,CASTPGAPEAFF
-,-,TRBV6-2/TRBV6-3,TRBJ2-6,TGTGCCAGCACAACTTACAGCGTATCCCCTGATCCGGGGGCCAACGTCCTGACTTTC,CASTTYSVSPDPGANVLTF
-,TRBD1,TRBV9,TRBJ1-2,TGTGCCAGCAGGCATGCGACAGGGAATGGCTACACCTTC,CASRHATGNGYTF
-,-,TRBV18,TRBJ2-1,TGTGCCAGCTCACCAGTTGGGGGTCTAGCCTACAATGAGCAGTTCTTC,CASSPVGGLAYNEQFF
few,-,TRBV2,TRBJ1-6,TGTGCCAGCAGCAGGGTGAATTCACCCCTCCACTTT,CASSRVNSPLHF
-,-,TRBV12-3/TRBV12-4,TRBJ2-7,TGTGCCAGCTCTATGGGCAGTTACGAGCAGTACTTC,CASSMGSYEQYF
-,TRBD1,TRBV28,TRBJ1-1,TGTGCCAGCAGTCCTATCGGGACAGCAATTAAAAACACTGAAGCTTTCTTT,CASSPIGTAIKNTEAFF
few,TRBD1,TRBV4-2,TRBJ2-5,TGTGCCAGCAGCCCACTCGAGGGACAGGGGCAAGAGACCCAGTACTTC,CASSPLEGQGQETQYF
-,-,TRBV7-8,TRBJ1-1,TGTGCCAGCAGCTCGAACACCATGAACACTGAAGCTTTCTTT,CASSSNTMNTEAFF
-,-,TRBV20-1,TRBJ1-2,TGCAGTGCTAGATTGGGGGCAGATTATGGCTACACCTTC,CSARLGADYGYTF
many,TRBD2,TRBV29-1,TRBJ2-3,TGCAGCGTTACGGCCTCTAGCGGGGCCACAGATACGCAGTATTTT,CSVTASSGATDTQYF
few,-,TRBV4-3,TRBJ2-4,TGCGCCAGCAGTCCCAGTTGGGTAGCCAAAAACATTCAGTACTTC,CASSPSWVAKNIQYF
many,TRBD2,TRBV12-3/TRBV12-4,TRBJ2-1,TGTGCCAGCAGGGAGGGACTAGGCGGGCACAATGAGCAGTTCTTC,CASREGLGGHNEQFF
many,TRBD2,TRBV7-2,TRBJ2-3,TGTGCCAGCAGCTCCCGACTAGCGGGGAGCACAGATACGCAGTATTTT,CASSSRLAGSTDTQYF
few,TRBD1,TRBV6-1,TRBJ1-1,TGTGCCAGCCAGGGACAGAGGAACACTGAAGCTTTCTTT,CASQGQRNTEAFF
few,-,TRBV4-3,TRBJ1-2,TGCGCCAGCAGCCCAGCCTTAGCAGACTATGGCTACACCTTC,CASSPALADYGYTF
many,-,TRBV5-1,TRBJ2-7,TGCGCCAGCAGCTTGGGCAGGGTGGGTTACGAGCAGTACTTC,CASSLGRVGYEQYF
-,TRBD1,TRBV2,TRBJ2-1,TGTGCCAGCAGTGCCTTGACAGGGGCATCCTACAATGAGCAGTTCTTC,CASSALTGASYNEQFF
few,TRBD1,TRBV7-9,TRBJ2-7,TGTGCCAGCAGCCGACAGGGGAGTATACCCTACGAGCAGTACTTC,CASSRQGSIPYEQYF
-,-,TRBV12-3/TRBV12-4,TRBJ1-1,TGTGCCAGCAGGGGGGGGGGCCGGAACACTGAAGCTTTCTTT,CASRGGGRNTEAFF
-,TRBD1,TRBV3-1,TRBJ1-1,TGTGCCAGCAGCCAGGGGGGGACAGGTGAAGCTTTCTTT,CASSQGGTGEAFF
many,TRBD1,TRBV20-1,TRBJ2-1,TGCAGTGCTAGATGGACAGGGCCAAAATCCAATGAGCAGTTCTTC,CSARWTGPKSNEQFF
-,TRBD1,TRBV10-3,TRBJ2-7,TGTGCCATCATGGCGAAAGGGGACAGAATTTTCTACGAGCAGTACTTC,CAIMAKGDRIFYEQYF
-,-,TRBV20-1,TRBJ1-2,TGCAGTGCTCGCAATCTGGCAGTGCGAGGCTACACCTTC,CSARNLAVRGYTF
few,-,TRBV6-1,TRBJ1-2,TGTGCCAGCAGCCCCGGGTCAGACTATGGCTACACCTTC,CASSPGSDYGYTF
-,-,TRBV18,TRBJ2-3,TGTGCCAGTCAATCAGGGGGGGAAGATACGCAGTATTTT,CASQSGGEDTQYF
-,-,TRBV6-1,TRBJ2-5,TGTGCCAGCAATCGTCTCCAGGGTGGGGAGACCCAGTACTTC,CASNRLQGGETQYF
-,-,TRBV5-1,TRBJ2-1,TGCGCCAGCAGCCCAGGGTGGATAGAAAATGAGCAGTTCTTC,CASSPGWIENEQFF
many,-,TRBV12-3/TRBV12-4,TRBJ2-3,TGTGCCAGCAGTTTAATCAGGCTGGACACAGATACGCAGTATTTT,CASSLIRLDTDTQYF
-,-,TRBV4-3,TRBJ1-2,TGCGCCAGCAGCCAAGCCCAGGGAGCAGAGGCGGTCGGCTACACCTTC,CASSQAQGAEAVGYTF
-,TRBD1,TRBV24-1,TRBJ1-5,TGTGCCACCAGTGATTCCGGGACAGGGGAAGGAGTGCGCAATCAGCCCCAGCATTTT,CATSDSGTGEGVRNQPQHF
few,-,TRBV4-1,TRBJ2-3,TGCGCCAGCAGCCTACTAGGACCCACAGATACGCAGTATTTT,CASSLLGPTDTQYF
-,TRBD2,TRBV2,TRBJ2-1,TGTGCCAGCAGAGGAATAGCGGGGGGTGACAATGAGCAGTTCTTC,CASRGIAGGDNEQFF
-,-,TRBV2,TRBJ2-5,TGTGCCAGCAGTGTCGAGGGAGAGGAGACCCAGTACTTC,CASSVEGEETQYF
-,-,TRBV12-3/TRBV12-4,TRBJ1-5,TGTGCCAGCAGTTTAGAGGGTCATAGCAATCAGCCCCAGCATTTT,CASSLEGHSNQPQHF
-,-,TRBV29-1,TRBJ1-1,TGCAGCGTTGCAACGGCACTGAGAGCTTTCTTT,CSVATALRAFF
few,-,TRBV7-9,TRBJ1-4,TGTGCCAGCAGCTTGTCCAGGGGACCAAATGAAAAACTGTTTTTT,CASSLSRGPNEKLFF
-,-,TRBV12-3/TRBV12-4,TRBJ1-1,TGTGCCAGCAGTTACCTCCCAGACACTGAAGCTTTCTTT,CASSYLPDTEAFF
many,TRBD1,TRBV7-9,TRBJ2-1,TGTGCCAGCAGCTTACCGGGACAGGGACAGTTCTTC,CASSLPGQGQFF
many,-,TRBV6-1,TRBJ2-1,TGTGCCAGCAGTGCCCGAGGGCTCGGGGCTAGCTCCTACAATGAGCAGTTCTTC,CASSARGLGASSYNEQFF